A selection of T cell receptor beta chains follows, all from one sample in a study of T cell responses to AZD1222 COVID-19 vaccine. Libraries were prepared by immunoSEQ multiplex PCR; TCRdb keeps only in-frame clonotypes and omits some of them. The data contain some 150,000 clones, roughly 92% of them seen just once; the ten biggest clones take up 5%. The material sequenced was peripheral blood, taken on day 0 of AZD1222 vaccination. These receptors all come from an adult in good health. CDR3s include the opening cysteine and the closing phenylalanine or tryptophan. A D gene is named only where the DNA matches it firmly. Size is stated for part of the rows, as once, few or many counts, or as a class when the clone is expanded.

.	TRBV6-6	.	TRBJ1-6	CASSPRLSAAGHSPLHF	TGTGCCAGCAGTCCCCGGCTTTCCGCGGCAGGGCATTCACCCCTCCACTTT
.	TRBV6-4	.	TRBJ2-1	CASSDSNPNEQFF	TGTGCCAGCAGTGACTCGAACCCGAATGAGCAGTTCTTC
.	TRBV18	.	TRBJ1-4	CASSLKSPSVTNEKLFF	TGTGCCAGCTCACTCAAGTCCCCGAGCGTCACTAATGAAAAACTGTTTTTT
.	TRBV3-1/TRBV3-2	.	TRBJ1-2	CASSQEQVYGYTF	TGTGCCAGCAGCCAAGAACAAGTCTATGGCTACACCTTC
once	TRBV24-1	.	TRBJ1-5	CATSDLGGNQPQHF	TGTGCCACCAGTGATTTGGGGGGGAATCAGCCCCAGCATTTT
.	TRBV11-2	.	TRBJ1-2	CASSLGGYGDGYTF	TGTGCCAGCAGCTTAGGGGGTTATGGGGATGGCTACACCTTC
.	TRBV29-1	TRBD2	TRBJ2-3	CSVLGLAGGPFQDTQYF	TGCAGCGTTTTGGGACTAGCGGGAGGGCCGTTTCAAGATACGCAGTATTTT
.	TRBV4-1	TRBD1	TRBJ1-2	CASSQDRGTGGARGYTF	TGCGCCAGCAGCCAAGATCGTGGGACAGGGGGCGCCCGGGGCTACACCTTC
.	TRBV3-1/TRBV3-2	.	TRBJ1-6	CASSQSASSYNSPLHF	TGTGCCAGCAGCCAGTCAGCGAGCTCCTATAATTCACCCCTCCACTTT
.	TRBV28	.	TRBJ1-1	CASSPSNTEAFF	TGTGCCAGCAGTCCTTCGAACACTGAAGCTTTCTTT
.	TRBV4-2	.	TRBJ1-2	CASSPGHNYGYTF	TGTGCCAGCAGCCCTGGCCATAACTATGGCTACACCTTC
.	TRBV12-3/TRBV12-4	.	TRBJ1-5	CASSLAVNWPQHF	TGTGCCAGCAGTCTGGCCGTGAACTGGCCCCAGCATTTT
.	TRBV4-1	TRBD2	TRBJ2-1	CASSPEAGVGEQFF	TGCGCCAGCAGCCCCGAGGCGGGGGTCGGTGAGCAGTTCTTC
.	TRBV5-1	TRBD1	TRBJ1-1	CASSLVVPMTGGPVTEAFF	TGCGCCAGCAGCTTGGTTGTCCCAATGACAGGGGGCCCGGTGACTGAAGCTTTCTTT
.	TRBV2	TRBD1	TRBJ1-5	CATSIPGQGNQPQHF	TGTGCCACCTCGATCCCTGGACAGGGCAATCAGCCCCAGCATTTT
.	TRBV27	TRBD2	TRBJ2-1	CASSSISGGGVADNEQFF	TGTGCCAGCAGTTCCATATCGGGGGGTGGGGTAGCGGACAATGAGCAGTTCTTC
.	TRBV3-1/TRBV3-2	TRBD2	TRBJ2-5	CASSQEMRRGKETQYF	TGTGCCAGCAGCCAAGAAATGAGGCGGGGGAAAGAGACCCAGTACTTC
.	TRBV28	.	TRBJ2-7	CASSGVASEQYF	TGTGCCAGCAGTGGGGTAGCCTCCGAGCAGTACTTC
.	TRBV18	.	TRBJ1-5	CASSPAGPNQPQHF	TGTGCCAGCTCACCGGCAGGACCAAATCAGCCCCAGCATTTT
.	TRBV5-1	TRBD1	TRBJ2-3	CASSSGSTGTGFTDTQYF	TGCGCCAGCAGTTCGGGATCCACCGGGACAGGGTTTACAGATACGCAGTATTTT
.	TRBV5-1	.	TRBJ1-1	CASSLDAGQPNTEAFF	TGCGCCAGCAGCTTGGATGCTGGTCAGCCGAACACTGAAGCTTTCTTT
.	TRBV27	.	TRBJ1-4	CASSLSGGRDEKLFF	TGTGCCAGCAGTTTATCGGGGGGGCGCGATGAAAAACTGTTTTTT
.	TRBV2	TRBD2	TRBJ2-1	CASSFHLGTSGSNEQFF	TGTGCCAGCAGCTTTCACCTCGGGACTAGCGGAAGCAATGAGCAGTTCTTC